This T cell receptor beta chain was found in a study of cytomegalovirus exposure and HLA in healthy donors. About the research overall: The Caucasian-associated ancestry cluster held around 76% of 398 genotyped donors.

Study findings and constraints: HLA alleles showed associations with fewer than 20,000 TCR beta sequences in a later analysis, at a 0.05 false discovery rate. High specificity and sensitivity for cytomegalovirus status were reported for the classifier. Sequence variants that were highly shared formed a cluster that was likely a sequencing artifact.

The PCR had 60 Vbeta and 13 Jbeta primers. Some clones are missing from TCRdb's copy, which holds only in-frame ones; the method was immunoSEQ multiplex PCR. This sample has 95,000 to 110,000 clones; 75% to 80% occur once, and the top ten carry 5.8%. As for this clone: The antigen is unknown.

The CDR3 runs 16 residues. Deletions cut 4 bases from V and 1 base from J, with 14 bases between. Germline V lookup: CDR1 SSHAT, CDR2 FNYEAQ (reference sequence). The clonotype was recovered from a man in his 60s in good health and CMV-seropositive. This chain joins TRBV7-7 and TRBJ1-5, with a weak D call TRBD1 (6 bases). Sequenced: PBMCs. The CDR3 loop is CASSSRGGESNQPQHF. The CDR3 bases are TGTGCCAGCAGCTCCCGAGGGGGGGAAAGCAATCAGCCCCAGCATTTT. The variable domain in full, with the rest retrieved from reference TRBV7-7 and TRBJ1-5, is GAGVSQSPRYKVTKRGQDVTLRCDPISSHATLYWYQQALGQGPEFLTYFNYEAQPDKSGLPSDRFSAERPEGSISTLTIQRTEQRDSAMYRCASSSRGGESNQPQHFGDGTRLSIL.